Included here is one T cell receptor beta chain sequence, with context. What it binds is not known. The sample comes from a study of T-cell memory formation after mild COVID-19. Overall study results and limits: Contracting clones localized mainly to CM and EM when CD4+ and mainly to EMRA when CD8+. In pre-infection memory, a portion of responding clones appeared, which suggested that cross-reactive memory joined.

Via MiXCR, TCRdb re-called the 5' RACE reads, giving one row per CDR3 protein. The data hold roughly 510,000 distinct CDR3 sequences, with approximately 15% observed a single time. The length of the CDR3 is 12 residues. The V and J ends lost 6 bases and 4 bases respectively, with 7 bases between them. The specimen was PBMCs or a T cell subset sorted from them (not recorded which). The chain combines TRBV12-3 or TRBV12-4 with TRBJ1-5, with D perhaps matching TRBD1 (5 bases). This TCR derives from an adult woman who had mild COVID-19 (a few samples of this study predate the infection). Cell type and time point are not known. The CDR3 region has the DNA TGTGCCAGCAGGGCAGGGAATCAGCCCCAGCATTTT. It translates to CASRAGNQPQHF.